The clone carrying this TCR beta chain was picked up one time. The CDR3 totals 11 residues. CDR1 and CDR2 from the germline V gene are KGHSH and LQKENI. The V gene end was trimmed by 5 bases and the J gene end by 10 bases; junction bases not matched to a gene: 2. Here immunoSEQ multiplex PCR was the method, and the copy in TCRdb shows in-frame clones only, minus some. The data hold tens of thousands of clones, with 55% to 80% observed a single time. This specimen comes from a study of blood T cell repertoires in COVID-19. The receptor was derived from a woman aged 55-75 years in a cohort sampled during active or convalescent COVID-19. The chain is built from TRBV18 and TRBJ2-1, with 7 bases that match TRBD2. The sequencing sample was made of peripheral blood. The CDR3 bases are TGTGCCAGCTCATGGGACTACGAGCAGTTCTTC. Its protein is CASSWDYEQFF.